This T cell receptor (beta chain) is drawn from a study of T cells after yellow fever vaccination. Study summary: Libraries from low-cell-number fractions were prepared with the SMART-Seq v4 Ultra Low Input RNA kit.

V dropped 4 bases and J dropped 0 bases, with 7 bases sitting between them. The CDR3 is 14 amino acids. Study observations and caveats: The study found a weaker secondary response that peaked faster, day 5 versus 15. Among primary-vaccination clones, most reappeared after the booster, at almost 98% for CD4 and 88% for CD8.

It was through 5'RACE template switching that TCR cDNA was made, with a universal primer site and UMIs added. Each CDR3 protein gets one entry after TCRdb re-called the 5' RACE reads with MiXCR. The table has around 320,000 distinct CDR3 sequences, 8.5% to 10% seen once. This clonotype was picked up a small number of times. Its antigen is undetermined. This receptor was taken from a man younger than 35 who received the YFV17D yellow fever vaccine. This chain connects TRBV12-3 or TRBV12-4 to TRBJ1-5; D is unresolved. Specimen: CD4+ T cells sorted from PBMCs, collected 5 days after the yellow fever booster vaccination. Here the CDR3 reads CASSSEYSNQPQHF. In DNA, the CDR3 is TGTGCCAGCAGTTCCGAGTATAGCAATCAGCCCCAGCATTTT.